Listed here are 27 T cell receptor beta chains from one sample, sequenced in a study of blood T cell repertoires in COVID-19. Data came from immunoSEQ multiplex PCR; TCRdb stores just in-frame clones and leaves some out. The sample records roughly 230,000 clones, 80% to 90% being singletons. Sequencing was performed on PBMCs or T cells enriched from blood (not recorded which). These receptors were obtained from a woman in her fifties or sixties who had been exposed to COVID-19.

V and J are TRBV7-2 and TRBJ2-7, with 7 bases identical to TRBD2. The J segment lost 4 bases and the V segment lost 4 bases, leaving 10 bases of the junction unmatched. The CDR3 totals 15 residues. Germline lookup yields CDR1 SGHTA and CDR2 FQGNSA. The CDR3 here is CASSSQSGVLYEQYF. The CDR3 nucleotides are TGTGCCAGCAGCTCCCAAAGCGGGGTCCTGTACGAGCAGTACTTC.

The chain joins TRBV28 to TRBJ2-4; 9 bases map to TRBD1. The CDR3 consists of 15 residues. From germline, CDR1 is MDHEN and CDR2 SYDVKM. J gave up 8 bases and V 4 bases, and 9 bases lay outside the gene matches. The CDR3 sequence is CASSSPDRGMDIQYF. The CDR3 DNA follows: TGTGCCAGCAGTTCTCCGGACAGGGGCATGGACATTCAGTACTTC.

The CDR3 DNA sequence: TGTGCCAGCATGAGGTCGGGGGGAACTGAAGCTTTCTTT. This sequence encodes CASMRSGGTEAFF. The chain is built from TRBV2 and TRBJ1-1; tentative D call: TRBD1 (5 bases). The CDR3 sequence is 13 residues long. Germline assignment: CDR1 SNHLY and CDR2 FYNNEI. Between the trimmed V and J ends, which lost 7 bases and 5 bases, there was a span of 14 bases. Combining the CDR3 with reference TRBV2 and TRBJ1-1 gives the whole variable domain EPEVTQTPSHQVTQMGQEVILRCVPISNHLYFYWYRQILGQKVEFLVSFYNNEISEKSEIFDDQFSVERPDGSNFTLKIRSTKLEDSAMYFCASMRSGGTEAFFGQGTRLTVV.

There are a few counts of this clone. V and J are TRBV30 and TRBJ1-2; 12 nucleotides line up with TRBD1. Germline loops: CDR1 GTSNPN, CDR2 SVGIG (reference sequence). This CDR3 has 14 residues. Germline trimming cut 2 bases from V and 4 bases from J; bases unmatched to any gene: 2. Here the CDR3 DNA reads TGTGCCTGGAGTCCGGGACAGGGGGCCTATGGCTACACCTTC. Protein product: CAWSPGQGAYGYTF.

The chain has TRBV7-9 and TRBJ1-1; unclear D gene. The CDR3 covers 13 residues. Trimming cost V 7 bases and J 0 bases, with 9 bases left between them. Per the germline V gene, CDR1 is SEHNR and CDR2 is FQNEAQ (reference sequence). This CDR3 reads CASTLKLNTEAFF. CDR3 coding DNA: TGTGCCAGCACCCTAAAACTGAACACTGAAGCTTTCTTT.

CDR3 nucleotide sequence: TGTGCCTTAGGGGTGACCTACGAGCAGTACTTC. This translates into CALGVTYEQYF. J is TRBJ2-7 and V is TRBV30, with D possibly TRBD1 on 5 matching bases. The V end lost 7 bases, the J end lost 2 bases, and 9 bases lay between the germline ends. CDR1 and CDR2 (germline): GTSNPN, SVGIG (reference sequence). This CDR3 is 11 amino acids long.

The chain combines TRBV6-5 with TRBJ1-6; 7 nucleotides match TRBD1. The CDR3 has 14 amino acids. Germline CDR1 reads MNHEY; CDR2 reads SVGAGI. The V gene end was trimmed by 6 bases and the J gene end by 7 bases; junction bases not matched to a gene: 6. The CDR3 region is CASRLEGQNSPLHF. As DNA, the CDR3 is TGTGCCAGCAGACTTGAGGGACAGAATTCACCCCTCCACTTT.

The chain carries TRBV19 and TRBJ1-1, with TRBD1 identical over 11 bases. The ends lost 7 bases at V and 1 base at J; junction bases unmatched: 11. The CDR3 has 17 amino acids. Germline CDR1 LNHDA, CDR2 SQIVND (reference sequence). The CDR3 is CASIPLRTGGRNTEAFF. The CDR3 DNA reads TGTGCCAGTATTCCCCTTAGGACAGGGGGCAGGAACACTGAAGCTTTCTTT.

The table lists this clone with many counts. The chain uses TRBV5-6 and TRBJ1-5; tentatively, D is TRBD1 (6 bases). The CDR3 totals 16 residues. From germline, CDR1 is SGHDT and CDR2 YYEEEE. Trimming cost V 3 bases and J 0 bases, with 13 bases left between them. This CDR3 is CASSYSTGPSNQPQHF. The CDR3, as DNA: TGTGCCAGCAGCTATTCGACAGGTCCTAGCAATCAGCCCCAGCATTTT.

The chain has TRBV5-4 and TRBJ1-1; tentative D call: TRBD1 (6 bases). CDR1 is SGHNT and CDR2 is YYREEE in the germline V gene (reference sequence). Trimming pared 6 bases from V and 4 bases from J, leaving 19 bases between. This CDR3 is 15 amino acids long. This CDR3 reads CASTPRGGGGTEAFF. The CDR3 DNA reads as TGTGCCAGCACCCCGAGAGGGGGAGGGGGCACTGAAGCTTTCTTT.

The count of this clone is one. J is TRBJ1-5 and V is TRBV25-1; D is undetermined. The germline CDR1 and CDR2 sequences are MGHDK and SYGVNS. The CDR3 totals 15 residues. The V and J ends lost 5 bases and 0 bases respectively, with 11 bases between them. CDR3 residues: CASSPAGLSNQPQHF. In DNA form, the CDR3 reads TGTGCCAGCAGTCCAGCGGGCCTTAGCAATCAGCCCCAGCATTTT.

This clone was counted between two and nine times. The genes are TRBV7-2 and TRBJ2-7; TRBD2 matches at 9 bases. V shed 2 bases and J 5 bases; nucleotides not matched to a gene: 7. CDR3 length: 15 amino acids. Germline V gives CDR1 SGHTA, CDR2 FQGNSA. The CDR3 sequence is CASSLTGGGANEQYF. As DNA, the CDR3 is TGTGCCAGCAGCTTAACGGGCGGGGGGGCCAACGAGCAGTACTTC.

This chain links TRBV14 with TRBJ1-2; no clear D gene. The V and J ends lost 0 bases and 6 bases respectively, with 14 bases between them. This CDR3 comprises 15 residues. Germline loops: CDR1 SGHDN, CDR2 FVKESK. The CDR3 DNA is TGTGCCAGCAGCCAAGATCTTCGAGAGGGTAATGGCTACACCTTC. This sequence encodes CASSQDLREGNGYTF.

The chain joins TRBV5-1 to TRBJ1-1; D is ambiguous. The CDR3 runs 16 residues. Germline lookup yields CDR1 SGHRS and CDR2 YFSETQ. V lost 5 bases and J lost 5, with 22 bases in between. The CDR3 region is CASSYVLTGESTEAFF. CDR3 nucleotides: TGCGCCAGCAGTTATGTACTAACTGGTGAGTCGACTGAAGCTTTCTTT.

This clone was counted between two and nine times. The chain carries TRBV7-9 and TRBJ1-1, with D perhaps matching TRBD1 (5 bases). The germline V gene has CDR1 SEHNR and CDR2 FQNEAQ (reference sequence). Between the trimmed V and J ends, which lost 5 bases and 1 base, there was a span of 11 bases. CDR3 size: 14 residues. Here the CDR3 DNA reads TGTGCCAGCAGCCCCGGGGGGAAGAACACTGAAGCTTTCTTT. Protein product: CASSPGGKNTEAFF.

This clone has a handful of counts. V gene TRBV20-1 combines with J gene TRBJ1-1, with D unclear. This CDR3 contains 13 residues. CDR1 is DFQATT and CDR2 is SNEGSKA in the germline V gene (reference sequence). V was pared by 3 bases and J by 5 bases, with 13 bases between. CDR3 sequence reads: CSASEFRGTEAFF. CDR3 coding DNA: TGCAGTGCTAGTGAATTCCGAGGGACTGAAGCTTTCTTT.

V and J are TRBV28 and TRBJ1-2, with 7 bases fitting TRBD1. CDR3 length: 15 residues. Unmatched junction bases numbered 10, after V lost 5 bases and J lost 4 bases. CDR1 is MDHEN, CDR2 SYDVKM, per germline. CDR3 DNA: TGTGCCAGCAGTGGGGGACAGCAACATTCCTATGGCTACACCTTC. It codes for CASSGGQQHSYGYTF.

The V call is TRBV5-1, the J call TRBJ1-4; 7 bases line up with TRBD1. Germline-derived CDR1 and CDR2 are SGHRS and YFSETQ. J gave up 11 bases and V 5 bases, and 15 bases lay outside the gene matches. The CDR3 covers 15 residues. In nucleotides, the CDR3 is TGCGCCAGCAGGCCAACCGGGTCCCAGGGGGAGAAACTGTTTTTT. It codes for CASRPTGSQGEKLFF.

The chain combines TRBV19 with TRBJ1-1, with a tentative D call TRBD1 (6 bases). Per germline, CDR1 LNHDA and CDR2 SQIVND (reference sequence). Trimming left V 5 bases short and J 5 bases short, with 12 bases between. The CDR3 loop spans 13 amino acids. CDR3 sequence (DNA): TGTGCCAGTAGTTTAACAGGGCGGACTGAAGCTTTCTTT. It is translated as CASSLTGRTEAFF.

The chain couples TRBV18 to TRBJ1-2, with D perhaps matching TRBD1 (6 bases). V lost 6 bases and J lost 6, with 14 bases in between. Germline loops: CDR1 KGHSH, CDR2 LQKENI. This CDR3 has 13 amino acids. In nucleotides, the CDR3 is TGTGCCAGCTCGCCTACAGGGTACGATGGCTACACCTTC. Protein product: CASSPTGYDGYTF.

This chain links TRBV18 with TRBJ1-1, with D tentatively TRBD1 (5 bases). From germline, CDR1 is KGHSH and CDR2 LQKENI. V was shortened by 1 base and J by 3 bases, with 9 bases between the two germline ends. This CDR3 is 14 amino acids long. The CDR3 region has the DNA TGTGCCAGCTCACCACAAACAGGAGACACTGAAGCTTTCTTT. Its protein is CASSPQTGDTEAFF.

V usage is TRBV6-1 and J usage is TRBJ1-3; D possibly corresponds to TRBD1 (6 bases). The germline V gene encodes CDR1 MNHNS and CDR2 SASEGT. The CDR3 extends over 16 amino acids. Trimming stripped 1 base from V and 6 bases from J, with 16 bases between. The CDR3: CASSEGTARRLNTIYF. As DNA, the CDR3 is TGTGCCAGCAGTGAAGGGACAGCACGGCGGCTAAACACCATATATTTT.

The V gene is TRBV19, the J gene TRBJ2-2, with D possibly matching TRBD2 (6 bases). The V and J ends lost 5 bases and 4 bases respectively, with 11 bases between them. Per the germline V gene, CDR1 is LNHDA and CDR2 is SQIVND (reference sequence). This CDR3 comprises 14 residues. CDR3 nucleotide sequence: TGTGCCAGTAGTGCGGGATGGGGCACCGGGGAGCTGTTTTTT. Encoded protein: CASSAGWGTGELFF.

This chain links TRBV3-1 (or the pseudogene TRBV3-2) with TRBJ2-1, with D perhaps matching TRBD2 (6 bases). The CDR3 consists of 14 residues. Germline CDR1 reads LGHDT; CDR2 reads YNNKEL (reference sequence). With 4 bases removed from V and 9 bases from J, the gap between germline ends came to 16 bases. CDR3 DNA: TGTGCCAGCAGCCTCGGGGGATGGGTAACTGAGCAGTTCTTC. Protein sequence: CASSLGGWVTEQFF.

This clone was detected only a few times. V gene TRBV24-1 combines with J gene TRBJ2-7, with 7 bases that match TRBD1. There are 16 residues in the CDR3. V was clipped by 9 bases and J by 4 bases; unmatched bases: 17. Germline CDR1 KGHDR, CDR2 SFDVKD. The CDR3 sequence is CATAENRDSVRYEQYF. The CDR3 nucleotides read TGTGCCACCGCAGAGAACCGGGACAGTGTTCGATACGAGCAGTACTTC.

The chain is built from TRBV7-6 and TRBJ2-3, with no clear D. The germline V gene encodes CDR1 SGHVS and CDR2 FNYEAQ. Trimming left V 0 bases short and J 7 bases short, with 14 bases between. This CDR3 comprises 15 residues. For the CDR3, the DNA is TGTGCCAGCAGCTTAGCGCTAATGGGCTCAAATACGCAGTATTTT. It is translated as CASSLALMGSNTQYF.

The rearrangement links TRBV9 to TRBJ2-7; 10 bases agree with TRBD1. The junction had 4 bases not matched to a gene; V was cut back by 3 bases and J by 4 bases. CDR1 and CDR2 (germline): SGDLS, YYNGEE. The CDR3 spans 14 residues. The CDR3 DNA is TGTGCCAGCAGCGCCGGGACAGGGGAATACGAGCAGTACTTC. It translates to CASSAGTGEYEQYF.